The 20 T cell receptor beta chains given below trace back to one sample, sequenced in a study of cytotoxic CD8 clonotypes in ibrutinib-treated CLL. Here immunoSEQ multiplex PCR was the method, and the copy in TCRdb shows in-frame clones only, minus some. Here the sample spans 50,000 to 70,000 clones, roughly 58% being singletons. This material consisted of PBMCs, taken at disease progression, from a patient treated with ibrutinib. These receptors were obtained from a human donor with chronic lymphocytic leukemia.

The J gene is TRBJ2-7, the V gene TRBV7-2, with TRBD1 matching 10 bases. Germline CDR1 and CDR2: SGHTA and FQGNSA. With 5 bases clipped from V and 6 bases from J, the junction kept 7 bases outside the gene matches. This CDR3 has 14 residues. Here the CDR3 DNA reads TGTGCCAGCAGCCTGACAGGGGGCGAGGGCGAGCAGTACTTC. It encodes CASSLTGGEGEQYF.

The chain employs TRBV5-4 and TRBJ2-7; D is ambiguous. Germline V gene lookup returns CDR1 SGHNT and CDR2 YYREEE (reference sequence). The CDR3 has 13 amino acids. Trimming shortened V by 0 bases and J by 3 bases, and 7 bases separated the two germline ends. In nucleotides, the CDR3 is TGTGCCAGCAGCTTGGTAGGGATCTACGAGCAGTACTTC. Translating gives CASSLVGIYEQYF.

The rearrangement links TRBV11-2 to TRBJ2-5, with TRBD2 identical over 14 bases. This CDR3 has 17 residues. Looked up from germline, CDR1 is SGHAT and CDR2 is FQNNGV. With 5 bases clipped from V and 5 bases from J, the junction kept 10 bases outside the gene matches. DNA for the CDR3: TGTGCCAGCAGCCAAGGACTAGCGGGAGGTCTCCGTGAGACCCAGTACTTC. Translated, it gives CASSQGLAGGLRETQYF. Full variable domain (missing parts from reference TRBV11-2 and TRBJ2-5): EAGVAQSPRYKIIEKRQSVAFWCNPISGHATLYWYQQILGQGPKLLIQFQNNGVVDDSQLPKDRFSAERLKGVDSTLKIQPAKLEDSAVYLCASSQGLAGGLRETQYFGPGTRLLVL.

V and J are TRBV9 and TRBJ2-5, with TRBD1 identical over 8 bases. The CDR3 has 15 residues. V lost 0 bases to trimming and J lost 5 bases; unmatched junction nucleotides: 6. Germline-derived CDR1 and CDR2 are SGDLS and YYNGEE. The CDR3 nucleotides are TGTGCCAGCAGCGTAGGGGCAGGGGGCATCGAGACCCAGTACTTC. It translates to CASSVGAGGIETQYF.

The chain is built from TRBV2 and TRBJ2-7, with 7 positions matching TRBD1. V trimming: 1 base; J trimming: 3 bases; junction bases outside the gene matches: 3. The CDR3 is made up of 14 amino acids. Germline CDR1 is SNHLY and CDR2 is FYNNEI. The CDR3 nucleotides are TGTGCCAGCAGTGAAGGACAGGGCGGCTACGAGCAGTACTTC. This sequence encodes CASSEGQGGYEQYF.

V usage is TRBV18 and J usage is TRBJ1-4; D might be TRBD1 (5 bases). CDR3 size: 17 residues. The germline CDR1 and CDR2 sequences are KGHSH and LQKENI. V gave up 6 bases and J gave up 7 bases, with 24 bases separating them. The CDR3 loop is CASSTRGTTLRGEKLFF. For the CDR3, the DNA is TGTGCCAGCTCTACCAGAGGGACTACGTTACGTGGTGAAAAACTGTTTTTT.

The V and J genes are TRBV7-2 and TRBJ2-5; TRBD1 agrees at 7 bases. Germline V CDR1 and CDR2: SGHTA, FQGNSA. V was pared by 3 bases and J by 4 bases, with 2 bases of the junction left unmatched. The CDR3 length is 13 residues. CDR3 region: CASSLNRGETQYF. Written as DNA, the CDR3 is TGTGCCAGCAGCTTGAACAGGGGAGAGACCCAGTACTTC.

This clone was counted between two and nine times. CDR3 sequence reads: CASSLRSTGFVSLATDTQYF. CDR3 nucleotide sequence: TGTGCCAGCAGTTTACGATCGACAGGGTTTGTGTCACTTGCCACAGATACGCAGTATTTT. The chain combines TRBV28 with TRBJ2-3, with 7 bases fitting TRBD1. Germline V gene lookup returns CDR1 MDHEN and CDR2 SYDVKM. J lost 2 bases, V lost 2 bases, and 19 bases had no gene match. The CDR3 sequence is 20 residues long. Full variable domain (missing parts from reference TRBV28 and TRBJ2-3): DVKVTQSSRYLVKRTGEKVFLECVQDMDHENMFWYRQDPGLGLRLIYFSYDVKMKEKGDIPEGYSVSREKKERFSLILESASTNQTSMYLCASSLRSTGFVSLATDTQYFGPGTRLTVL.

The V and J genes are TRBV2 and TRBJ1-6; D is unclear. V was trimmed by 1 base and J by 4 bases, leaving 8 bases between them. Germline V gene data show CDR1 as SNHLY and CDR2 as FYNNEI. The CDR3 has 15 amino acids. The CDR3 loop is CASSEGRTYNSPLHF. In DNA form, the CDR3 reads TGTGCCAGCAGTGAAGGTCGAACGTATAATTCACCCCTCCACTTT.

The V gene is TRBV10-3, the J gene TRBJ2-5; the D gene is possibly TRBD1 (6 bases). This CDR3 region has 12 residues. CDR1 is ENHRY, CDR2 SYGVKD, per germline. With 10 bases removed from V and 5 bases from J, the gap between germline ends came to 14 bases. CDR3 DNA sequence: TGTGCCACCGCACAGGGTAAGGAGACCCAGTACTTC. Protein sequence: CATAQGKETQYF.

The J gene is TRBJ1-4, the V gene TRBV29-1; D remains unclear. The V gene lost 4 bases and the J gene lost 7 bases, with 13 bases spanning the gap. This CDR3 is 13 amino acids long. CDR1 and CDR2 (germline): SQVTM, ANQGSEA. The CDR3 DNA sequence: TGCAGCGTTGCTTTGGACTCGACTGAAAAACTGTTTTTT. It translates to CSVALDSTEKLFF.

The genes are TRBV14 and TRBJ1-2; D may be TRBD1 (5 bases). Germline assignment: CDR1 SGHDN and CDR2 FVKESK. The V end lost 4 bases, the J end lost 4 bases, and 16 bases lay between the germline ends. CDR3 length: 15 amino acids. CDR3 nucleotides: TGTGCCAGCAGCCTATTCGGGGGTCTGGGCTATGGCTACACCTTC. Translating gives CASSLFGGLGYGYTF.

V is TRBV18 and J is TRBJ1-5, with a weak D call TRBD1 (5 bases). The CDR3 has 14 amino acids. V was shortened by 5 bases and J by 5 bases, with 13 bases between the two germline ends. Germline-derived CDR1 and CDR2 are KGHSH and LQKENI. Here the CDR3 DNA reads TGTGCCAGCTCATCCGGGGGTCGTTATCAGCCCCAGCATTTT. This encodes CASSSGGRYQPQHF.

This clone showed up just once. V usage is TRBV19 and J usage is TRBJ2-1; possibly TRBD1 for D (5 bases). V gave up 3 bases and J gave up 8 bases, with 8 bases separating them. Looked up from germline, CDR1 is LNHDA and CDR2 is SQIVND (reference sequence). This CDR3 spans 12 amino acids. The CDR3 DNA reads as TGTGCCAGTAGTATCGGCAGGGATGAGCAGTTCTTC. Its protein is CASSIGRDEQFF.

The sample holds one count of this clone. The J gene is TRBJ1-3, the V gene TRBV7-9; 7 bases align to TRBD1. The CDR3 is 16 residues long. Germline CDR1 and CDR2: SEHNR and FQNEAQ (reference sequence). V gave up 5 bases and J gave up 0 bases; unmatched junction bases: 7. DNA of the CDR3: TGTGCCAGCAGCCCCCCAAGGGACAGCTCTGGAAACACCATATATTTT. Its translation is CASSPPRDSSGNTIYF.

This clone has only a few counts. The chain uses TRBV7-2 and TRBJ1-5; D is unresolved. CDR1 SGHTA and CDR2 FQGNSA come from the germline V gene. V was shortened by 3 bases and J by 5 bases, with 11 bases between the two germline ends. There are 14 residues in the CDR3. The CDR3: CASSLEGNYQPQHF. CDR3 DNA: TGTGCCAGCAGCTTGGAAGGGAACTATCAGCCCCAGCATTTT.

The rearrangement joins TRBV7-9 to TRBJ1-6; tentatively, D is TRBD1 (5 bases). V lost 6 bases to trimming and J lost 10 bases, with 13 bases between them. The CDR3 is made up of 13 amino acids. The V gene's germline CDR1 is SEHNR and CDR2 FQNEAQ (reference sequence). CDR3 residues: CASRRDGYSPLHF. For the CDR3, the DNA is TGTGCCAGCAGGCGGGACGGCTACTCACCCCTCCACTTT. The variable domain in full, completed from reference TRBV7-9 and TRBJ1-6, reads DTGVSQNPRHKITKRGQNVTFRCDPISEHNRLYWYRQTLGQGPEFLTYFQNEAQLEKSRLLSDRFSAERPKGSFSTLEIQRTEQGDSAMYLCASRRDGYSPLHFGNGTRLTVT.

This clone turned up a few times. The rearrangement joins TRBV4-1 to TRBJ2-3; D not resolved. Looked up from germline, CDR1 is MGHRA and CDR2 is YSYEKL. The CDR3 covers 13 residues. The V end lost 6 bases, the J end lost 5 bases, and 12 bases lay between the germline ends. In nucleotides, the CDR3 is TGCGCCAGCAGAGGGCGGCGTGGAGATACGCAGTATTTT. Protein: CASRGRRGDTQYF.

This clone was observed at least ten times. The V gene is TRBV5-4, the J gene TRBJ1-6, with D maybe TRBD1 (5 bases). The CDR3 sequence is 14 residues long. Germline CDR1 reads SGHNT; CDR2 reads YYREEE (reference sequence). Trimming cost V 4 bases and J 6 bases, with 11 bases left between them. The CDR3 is CASSREQGNSPLHF. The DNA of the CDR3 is TGTGCCAGCAGCAGGGAGCAGGGTAATTCACCCCTCCACTTT.

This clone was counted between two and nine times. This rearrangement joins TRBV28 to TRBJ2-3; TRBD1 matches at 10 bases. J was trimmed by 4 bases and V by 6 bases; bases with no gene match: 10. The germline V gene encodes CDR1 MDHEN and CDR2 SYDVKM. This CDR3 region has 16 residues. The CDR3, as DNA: TGTGCCAGCAGCCTAAACCAAGGGACAGGGGCAGATACGCAGTATTTT. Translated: CASSLNQGTGADTQYF.